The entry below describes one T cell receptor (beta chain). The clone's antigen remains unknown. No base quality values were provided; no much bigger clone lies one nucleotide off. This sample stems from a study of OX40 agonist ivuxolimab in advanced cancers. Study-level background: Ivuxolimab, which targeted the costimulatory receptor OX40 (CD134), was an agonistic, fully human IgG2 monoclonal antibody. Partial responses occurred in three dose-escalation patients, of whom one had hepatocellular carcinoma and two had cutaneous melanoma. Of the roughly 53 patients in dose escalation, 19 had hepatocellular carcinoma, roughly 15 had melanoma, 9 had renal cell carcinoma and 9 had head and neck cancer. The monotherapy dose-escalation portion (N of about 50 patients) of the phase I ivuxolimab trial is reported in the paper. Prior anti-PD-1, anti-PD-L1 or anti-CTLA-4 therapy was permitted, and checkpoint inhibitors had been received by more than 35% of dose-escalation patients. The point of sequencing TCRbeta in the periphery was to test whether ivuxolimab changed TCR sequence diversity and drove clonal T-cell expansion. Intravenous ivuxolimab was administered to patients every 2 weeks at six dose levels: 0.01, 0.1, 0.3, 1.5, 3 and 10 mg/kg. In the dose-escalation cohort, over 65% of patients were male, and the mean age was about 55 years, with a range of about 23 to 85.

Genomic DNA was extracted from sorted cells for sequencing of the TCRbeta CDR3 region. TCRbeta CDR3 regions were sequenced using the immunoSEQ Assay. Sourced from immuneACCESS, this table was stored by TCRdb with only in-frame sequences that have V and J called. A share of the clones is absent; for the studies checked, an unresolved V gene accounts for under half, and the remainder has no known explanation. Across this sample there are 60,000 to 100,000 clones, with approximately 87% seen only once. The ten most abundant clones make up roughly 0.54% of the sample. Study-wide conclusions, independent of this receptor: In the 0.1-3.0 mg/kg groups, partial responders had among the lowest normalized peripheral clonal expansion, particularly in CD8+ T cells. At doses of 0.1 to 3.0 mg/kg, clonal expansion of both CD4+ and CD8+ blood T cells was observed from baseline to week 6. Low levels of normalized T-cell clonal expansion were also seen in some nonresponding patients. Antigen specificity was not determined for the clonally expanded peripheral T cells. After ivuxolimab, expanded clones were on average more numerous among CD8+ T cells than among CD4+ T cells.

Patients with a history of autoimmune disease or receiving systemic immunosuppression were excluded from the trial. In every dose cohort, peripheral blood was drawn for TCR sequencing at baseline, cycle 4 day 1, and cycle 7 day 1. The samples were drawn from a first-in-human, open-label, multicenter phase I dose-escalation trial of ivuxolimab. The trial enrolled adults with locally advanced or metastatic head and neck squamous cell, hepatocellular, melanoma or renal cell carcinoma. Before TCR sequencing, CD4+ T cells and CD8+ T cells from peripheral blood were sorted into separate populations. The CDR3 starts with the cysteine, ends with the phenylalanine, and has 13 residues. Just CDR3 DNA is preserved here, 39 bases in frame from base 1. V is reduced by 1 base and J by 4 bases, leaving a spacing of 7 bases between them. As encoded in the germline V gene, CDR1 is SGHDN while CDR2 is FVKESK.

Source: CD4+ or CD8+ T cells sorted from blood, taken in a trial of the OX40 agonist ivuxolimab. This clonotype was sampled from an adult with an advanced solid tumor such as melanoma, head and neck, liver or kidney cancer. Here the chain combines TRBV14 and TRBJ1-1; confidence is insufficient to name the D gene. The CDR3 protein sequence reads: CASSQALVTEAFF. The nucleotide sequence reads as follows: TGTGCCAGCAGCCAAGCCTTAGTCACTGAAGCTTTCTTT.